The clone carrying this T cell receptor (beta chain) was picked up a small number of times. J lost 8 bases, V lost 3 bases, and 8 bases had no gene match. Germline V gives CDR1 SEHNR, CDR2 FQNEAQ (reference sequence). CDR3 size: 15 residues. These data come from a study of blood T cell repertoires in COVID-19. Looking at the study overall: There were acute and convalescent COVID-19 samples, and they came from the United States, Italy and Spain. T cells, B-cell-depleted T cells, or PBMCs provided the cDNA or gDNA that served as material.

Clones were sequenced by immunoSEQ multiplex PCR, and TCRdb holds only the in-frame ones, with some missing. The repertoire holds approximately 250,000 clones, with around 78% as singletons. Material for sequencing was peripheral blood. The TCR sequence derives from a man aged 55 to 69 who had recovered from COVID-19. This chain uses TRBV7-9 with TRBJ1-1, with 11 bases identical to TRBD1. The CDR3 DNA is TGTGCCAGCAGCTTTCCCGGACAGGGGGCCTCCGAAGCTTTCTTT. Its translation is CASSFPGQGASEAFF.